Only a few counts were recorded for the clone carrying this T cell receptor (beta chain). Assay: immunoSEQ multiplex PCR; the TCRdb copy retains only in-frame clones and omits some. This sample has roughly 45,000 clones; approximately 90% occur once, and the top ten carry roughly 13%. Germline V gene lookup returns CDR1 SEHNR and CDR2 FQNEAQ (reference sequence). This CDR3 comprises 15 residues. The J segment lost 2 bases and the V segment lost 2 bases, leaving 2 bases of the junction unmatched. This sample is part of a study of PD-L1 blockade in urothelial cancer. There were between 1 and 8 samples from each patient, taken pretreatment and on-treatment.

The origin of this receptor is a woman aged 60-75 years with urothelial cancer. The sample here was PBMCs, taken around atezolizumab (anti-PD-L1) treatment. The chain couples TRBV7-9 to TRBJ2-7; 11 bases map to TRBD2. CDR3 coding DNA: TGTGCCAGCAGCTTAATTAGCGGGAGGGCCTACGAGCAGTACTTC. As protein: CASSLISGRAYEQYF.